This T cell receptor beta chain was sequenced for a study of shared T cell receptors in the human thymus. Using immunoSEQ multiplex PCR, the repertoire was profiled, and TCRdb retains in-frame clones only, with some absent. The repertoire holds fewer than 700,000 clones, with 85% to 90% as singletons. In addition, the sample was reused for a study of human thymus T cells. That paper adds: Healthy Finnish infants undergoing corrective surgery for congenital heart defects were used as donors. Corrective heart surgery yielded resections, and these provided the thymus tissue. In thymic and blood repertoires alike, V and J usage looked biased. The related literature has documented a marked overlap of thymic repertoires among unrelated individuals.

The material sequenced was thymocytes. The clonotype was recovered from a boy under two years old with a congenital heart defect.

The CDR3 DNA is TGTGCCAGCAGCTCACTAGGGGCCAACAGGGACCCCCCGGAGCCCCAGCATTTT. Protein sequence: CASSSLGANRDPPEPQHF. The chain joins TRBV27 to TRBJ1-5; a weak D match, TRBD1 (6 bases). Germline V CDR1 and CDR2: MNHEY, SMNVEV (reference sequence). The ends were cut back, 6 bases at V and 8 bases at J, with 29 bases in the middle. This CDR3 spans 18 amino acids.